The source of this TCR beta chain is a study of blood T cell repertoires in COVID-19 (dated by TCRdb to the early 2020s). Background on the whole study: Samples covering the acute and convalescent phases of COVID-19 were provided by collaborators in the United States, Italy and Spain. The prospective study material was composed of cDNA or gDNA derived from T cells, B-cell-depleted T cells, or PBMCs. Subjects who had been exposed to COVID-19, were actively infected with it, or had recovered from it provided the deeply sampled blood TCRbeta repertoires that made up the dataset. The sample metadata nearly always contained a de-identified subject ID, COVID-19 status, age in years and sex. The repertoires were released in a freely available public database meant as a resource for research on the immune response to SARS-CoV-2. Where HLA class I and class II types were available, the types were taken from metadata supplied by the sample provider, not from assay-based typing. Samples were obtained from the ongoing ImmuneRACE study (first 160 participants) and from roughly 1,300 subjects provided by 6 global collaborators. Paper-wide results and their limitations: Clinical and demographic metadata were provided uncurated, with the amount varying by source and participant.

Whole blood was collected in K2EDTA tubes by collaborating institutions according to the institutions' own protocols. For TCRbeta analysis, collaborator samples were shipped as frozen whole blood, as isolated PBMCs, or as DNA extracted from either sample type. Trimming at the junction amounts to 0 bases on V and 12 bases on J, and the germline ends lie 18 bases apart. Including cysteine and phenylalanine, the CDR3 has 15 amino acids. Of all the DNA, just the CDR3 is kept, 45 bases in frame from base 1. The germline V gene supplies CDR1 ENHRY and CDR2 SYGVKD. TCRbeta CDR3 regions were amplified from genomic DNA using the immunoSEQ Assay, a bias-controlled multiplex PCR. The authors' pipeline ran thus. The number of nucleated cells in each sample was estimated by amplification of reference gene primers within the assay. To quantify the absolute abundance of each unique TCRbeta CDR3 rearrangement, sequence reads were collapsed and filtered. For each sample, productive Simpson clonality was calculated as the square root of Simpson's diversity index over productive rearrangements. TCRdb obtained this table from immuneACCESS and retained in-frame rearrangements with V and J assigned. These tables miss some clones; where compared with another copy, unresolved V genes account for less than half of the shortfall, and the remainder is unexplained. V, J and clone size are taken as reported in that table, and D and trimming were inferred from the DNA itself. The sample has more than 95,000 clones on record, over 70% of them singletons. About 15% of the sample lies in the top ten.

Turning to this clone: Which antigen it targets is not known. Base qualities are not recorded, but no much larger clone differs from it by a single base.

The specimen sequenced was peripheral blood. This receptor was taken from a man over 45 with acute or convalescent COVID-19. This chain is built from TRBV10-3 and TRBJ2-1, with TRBD1 as a weak D call on 5 bases. The DNA is TGTGCCATCAGTGAGTCGAAGGGGCCATTTATAGCGCAGTTCTTC. Its protein is CAISESKGPFIAQFF.